The following is a T cell receptor (beta chain) sequence with its context. No antigen is known for it. The record originates from a study of shared clonotypes between healthy human individuals. Whole-study findings and limits: Genetic and exposure-history diversity was limited by the few donors. Richness estimates generally favored naive over memory subsets.

The assay used deep level. It was across several immunoSEQ plates that each subset's genomic DNA was evenly split. The repertoire was sequenced with immunoSEQ multiplex PCR; TCRdb's copy has only in-frame clones and lacks some. The repertoire holds some 89,000 clones, with roughly two thirds as singletons. Germline loops: CDR1 SGHAT, CDR2 FQNNGV. Germline trimming cut 5 bases from V and 4 bases from J; bases unmatched to any gene: 9. This CDR3 comprises 16 residues. The origin of this receptor is a man aged 25-45 years in good health. The gene calls are TRBV11-2 and TRBJ2-7; 12 nucleotides align to TRBD2. The sequenced sample was memory CD8+ T cells sorted from blood. This sample's subset: CD45RO+ cells pooled with CCR7-negative TemRA cells. For the CDR3, the DNA is TGTGCCAGCAGCAAGAGCACTAGCGGGAGGTTATACGAGCAGTACTTC. This codes for CASSKSTSGRLYEQYF.